The clone carrying this T cell receptor beta chain was counted a few times. The CDR3 contains 14 residues. Germline V lookup: CDR1 ENHRY, CDR2 SYGVKD. The V end lost 5 bases, the J end lost 2 bases, and 12 bases lay between the germline ends. Time point given: patch test 1, 2 weeks after DPC sensitization. Treatment defined: therapeutic diphenylcyclopropenone sensitization with weekly scalp DPC. The data belong to a study of human T cells and chemical hapten exposure. Overall study context: Patients received weekly diphenylcyclopropenone doses to the scalp throughout the roughly 24-week study. DPC at 0.01% went onto the upper back in patch tests, read at 6 days. Per-sample variation in TCR yield stemmed mainly from small pooled library volume differences.

Original handling: Counting gave a median of 95,638 TCRs per sample, with values ranging from 23,224 to 690,600. TCRdb reprocessed the RACE reads via MiXCR and lists one record per CDR3 protein. These V and J calls are TCRdb output, not the study's own analysis. The sample includes around 340,000 distinct CDR3 sequences, around 7% of them seen just once. The input for sequencing was whole blood, taken in connection with sensitization to the hapten diphenylcyclopropenone (DPC). This receptor was taken from a woman aged 18-29 years with alopecia areata. Some clones in this sample may be carry-over from other donors' samples. This chain joins TRBV10-3 and TRBJ1-1, with a weak D call TRBD1 (6 bases). The CDR3: CAISPGTQNTEAFF. The CDR3, as DNA: TGTGCCATCAGTCCCGGGACACAAAACACTGAAGCTTTCTTT.